Following are 10 T cell receptor beta chains from one sample sequenced in a study of CD4+ T cells in melanoma. Generated by immunoSEQ multiplex PCR, the TCRdb table keeps only in-frame clones and is missing some. The sample has 6,400 or so clones, roughly three quarters seen once; the top ten hold approximately 30%. Sequences were obtained from cells from a culture (not recorded whether cultured in vitro). These receptors were collected from a human donor with melanoma.

The genes are TRBV19 and TRBJ1-2; 8 bases fit TRBD1. CDR3 length: 16 residues. V shed 4 bases, J shed 10 bases, and the junction held 17 bases outside the gene matches. Germline values: CDR1 LNHDA, CDR2 SQIVND (reference sequence). The CDR3 DNA follows: TGTGCCAGTAGTACCCCATCGGACAGGGCACGGGGTGACTACACCTTC. Protein product: CASSTPSDRARGDYTF.

V usage is TRBV9 and J usage is TRBJ2-1; either TRBD1 or TRBD2 may supply D (5 bases each). V was cut by 0 bases and J by 6 bases, with 13 bases left in between. The CDR3 runs 15 residues. Germline loops: CDR1 SGDLS, CDR2 YYNGEE. The CDR3 reads CASSVDQGAGNEQFF. The CDR3 DNA is TGTGCCAGCAGCGTAGACCAGGGCGCGGGCAATGAGCAGTTCTTC.

This clone was detected a few times. The chain recombines TRBV18 with TRBJ1-2; perhaps TRBD1 as D (5 bases). The length of the CDR3 is 14 residues. CDR1 KGHSH and CDR2 LQKENI come from the germline V gene. V was pared by 6 bases and J by 5 bases, with 16 bases between. CDR3 protein: CASSQSAGSYGYTF. The CDR3 DNA is TGTGCCAGCTCGCAATCAGCAGGGAGTTATGGCTACACCTTC.

Within the sample, this clone is medium-sized. J is TRBJ1-1 and V is TRBV29-1; 9 bases map to TRBD1. The CDR3 covers 12 residues. In germline, CDR1 is SQVTM, CDR2 ANQGSEA. The V gene end was trimmed by 8 bases and the J gene end by 5 bases; junction bases not matched to a gene: 6. CDR3 region: CSFRQGGTEAFF. As DNA, the CDR3 is TGCAGCTTCCGACAGGGGGGAACTGAAGCTTTCTTT.

The chain combines TRBV9 with TRBJ2-2, with no clear D. Germline V gene data show CDR1 as SGDLS and CDR2 as YYNGEE. The CDR3 has 14 residues. Trimming removed 4 bases from V and 6 bases from J, with 13 bases in between. The CDR3: CASSPRLYAGELFF. The CDR3 nucleotides read TGTGCCAGCAGCCCTCGTTTATACGCCGGGGAGCTGTTTTTT.

The genes are TRBV28 and TRBJ2-7; 7 bases are shared with TRBD1. Unmatched junction bases numbered 9, after V lost 6 bases and J lost 7 bases. This CDR3 region has 13 residues. Germline CDR1 MDHEN, CDR2 SYDVKM. The CDR3 region has the DNA TGTGCCAGCAGCTACAGGGGCTTGAGGGAGCAGTACTTC. Translated, it gives CASSYRGLREQYF.

The V and J genes are TRBV19 and TRBJ1-1; D perhaps matches TRBD1 (5 bases). Looked up from germline, CDR1 is LNHDA and CDR2 is SQIVND (reference sequence). CDR3 length equals 13 residues. V lost 4 bases and J lost 5, with 11 bases in between. In DNA, the CDR3 is TGTGCCAGTAGTACGGGGGTTCAAACTGAAGCTTTCTTT. It is translated as CASSTGVQTEAFF.

The chain employs TRBV7-9 and TRBJ2-1; no clear D gene. The CDR3 has 12 amino acids. V lost 0 bases and J lost 8, with 5 bases in between. CDR1 and CDR2 from the germline V gene are SEHNR and FQNEAQ (reference sequence). CDR3 nucleotides: TGTGCCAGCAGCTTAGCCCGGGATGAGCAGTTCTTC. Protein sequence: CASSLARDEQFF. Full variable domain (outside the CDR3, taken from reference TRBV7-9 and TRBJ2-1): DTGVSQNPRHKITKRGQNVTFRCDPISEHNRLYWYRQTLGQGPEFLTYFQNEAQLEKSRLLSDRFSAERPKGSFSTLEIQRTEQGDSAMYLCASSLARDEQFFGPGTRLTVL.

This clone was seen once. V is TRBV19 and J is TRBJ1-2; D not certain. The germline V and J ends were trimmed by 7 bases and 4 bases, with 13 bases remaining between them. The V gene's germline CDR1 is LNHDA and CDR2 SQIVND (reference sequence). The CDR3 covers 13 residues. CDR3: CASMKGNSYGYTF. As DNA, the CDR3 is TGTGCCAGTATGAAGGGTAATAGCTATGGCTACACCTTC.

J is TRBJ1-1 and V is TRBV15, with TRBD1 identical over 9 bases. This CDR3 comprises 13 residues. Germline CDR1 LNHNV, CDR2 YYDKDF (reference sequence). Trimming cost V 0 bases and J 11 bases; bases outside gene matches: 4. CDR3 protein: CATSRDGTGRAFF. The CDR3 nucleotides are TGTGCCACCAGCAGAGATGGGACAGGGCGGGCTTTCTTT. The full variable domain, in which reference TRBV15 and TRBJ1-1 provide the parts outside the CDR3, is DAMVIQNPRYQVTQFGKPVTLSCSQTLNHNVMYWYQQKSSQAPKLLFHYYDKDFNNEADTPDNFQSRRPNTSFCFLDIRSPGLGDTAMYLCATSRDGTGRAFFGQGTRLTVV.